This T cell receptor beta chain derives from a study of CD8 T cells in Susac syndrome. V lost 8 bases to trimming and J lost 1 base, with 14 bases between them. Germline CDR1 reads SNHLY; CDR2 reads FYNNEI. The CDR3 is 14 amino acids. Findings of the study overall: It was acknowledged by the study that relatively few individuals were included in its TCR sequencing and HLA analysis.

Healthy donors constituted the controls, which were matched for age and sex. FACS enriched CD8+ TEMRA cells, while bulk CD8+ and CD4+ were negatively isolated. RNA, at roughly 0.5 to 1 ug, was reverse transcribed with random hexamers. Amplification of TCR beta CDR3 used immunoSEQ multiplex PCR across 54 Vbeta and 13 Jbeta. Each CDR3 protein is one row after TCRdb ran MiXCR on the immunoSEQ multiplex PCR reads. In the table there are approximately 120,000 distinct CDR3 sequences, around 94% of which are singletons. As to this clonotype: No antigen is known for it.

V usage is TRBV2 and J usage is TRBJ1-1; D remains ambiguous. The receptor's source is a human donor in good health. The sample comprised CD4+ T cells from PBMCs. CDR3 protein: CASAEQTTNTEAFF. CDR3 sequence (DNA): TGTGCCAGCGCAGAACAGACTACGAACACTGAAGCTTTCTTT.